This T cell receptor beta chain appears in the sequencing data of a study of blood T cell repertoires in COVID-19. Overall study: Acute and convalescent COVID-19 specimens originated in the United States, Italy and Spain. The analysed material was cDNA or gDNA that came from T cells, B-cell-depleted T cells, or PBMCs.

Repertoires were generated with immunoSEQ multiplex PCR, while TCRdb's copy carries only in-frame clones and drops some. Of about half a million clones detected, less than 90% appear once; the ten largest clones hold 8.3%. Cohort 3 recovery required two negative PCRs, clearance, or symptom resolution. CDR3 length: 14 amino acids. V was trimmed by 0 bases and J by 4 bases, leaving 7 bases between them. Germline CDR1 SGDLS, CDR2 YYNGEE. Input material: PBMCs or T cells enriched from blood (not recorded which). The receptor was isolated from a woman in her fifties or sixties who had recovered from COVID-19. The chain couples TRBV9 to TRBJ1-4; D gene ambiguous. The CDR3 sequence: CASSVGPDNEKLFF. The CDR3 DNA sequence: TGTGCCAGCAGCGTAGGGCCAGATAATGAAAAACTGTTTTTT.